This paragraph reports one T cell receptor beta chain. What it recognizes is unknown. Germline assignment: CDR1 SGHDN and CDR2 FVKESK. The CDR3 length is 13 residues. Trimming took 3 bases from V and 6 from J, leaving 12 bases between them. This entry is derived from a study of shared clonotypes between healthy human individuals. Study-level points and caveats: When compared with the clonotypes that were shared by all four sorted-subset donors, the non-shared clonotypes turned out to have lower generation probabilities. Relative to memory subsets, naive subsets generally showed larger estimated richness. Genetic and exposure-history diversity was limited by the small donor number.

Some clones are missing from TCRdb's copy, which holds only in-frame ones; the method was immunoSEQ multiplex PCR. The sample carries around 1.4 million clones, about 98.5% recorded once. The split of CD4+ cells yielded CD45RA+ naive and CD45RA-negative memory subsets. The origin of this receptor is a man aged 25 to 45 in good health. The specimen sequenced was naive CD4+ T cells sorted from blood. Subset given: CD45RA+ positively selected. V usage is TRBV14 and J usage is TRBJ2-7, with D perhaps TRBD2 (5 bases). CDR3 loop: CASSHPPGVEQYF. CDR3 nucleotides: TGTGCCAGCAGCCATCCCCCCGGGGTCGAGCAGTACTTC.